This T cell receptor beta chain derives from a study of T cell repertoires in cytomegalovirus infection. V was trimmed by 7 bases and J by 2 bases, leaving 11 bases between them. The CDR3 covers 12 residues. CDR1 is SQVTM, CDR2 ANQGSEA, per germline. TCRdb re-called the reads through MiXCR, storing one row per CDR3 protein. The data show more than 350,000 distinct CDR3 sequences, approximately 30% seen once. The specimen was PBMCs. V is TRBV29-1 and J is TRBJ1-1; D ambiguous. This sequence originates from a human donor in good health (CMV status not recorded). Some clones in this sample may be carry-over from other donors' samples. CDR3 coding DNA: TGCAGCGGGGGTCGAGCTAACACTGAAGCTTTCTTT. Protein product: CSGGRANTEAFF.